Detailed here is one T cell receptor beta chain. It lacks a known antigen. The record has no base qualities; no much larger clone is one base away. The CDR3 spans 14 residues, from the cysteine through the phenylalanine. Only CDR3 DNA remains: 42 bases, in frame from the first base. From the germline V gene, CDR1 is SGHTA and CDR2 is FQGNSA. V sheds 1 base and J sheds 5 bases, leaving 11 bases between their ends. The data originate from a study of OX40 agonist ivuxolimab in advanced cancers. About the study as a whole: Ivuxolimab was an agonistic, fully human IgG2 monoclonal antibody directed against OX40 (CD134), a costimulatory receptor. Intravenous ivuxolimab was administered to patients every 2 weeks at six dose levels: 0.01, 0.1, 0.3, 1.5, 3 and 10 mg/kg. Of the approximately 54 dose-escalation patients, hepatocellular carcinoma was present in around 19, melanoma in approximately 15, renal cell carcinoma in 9 and head and neck cancer in 9. In the dose-escalation cohort, 75% to 90% of patients were male, and the mean age was 60 years with a range of roughly 20 to 85. Prior anti-PD-1, anti-PD-L1 or anti-CTLA-4 therapy was permitted, and checkpoint inhibitors had been received by approximately 39% of dose-escalation patients. Partial responses were achieved by three dose-escalation patients, of whom one had hepatocellular carcinoma and two had cutaneous melanoma. Peripheral TCRbeta sequencing was intended to test whether TCR sequence diversity was altered and clonal T-cell expansion was caused by ivuxolimab. The monotherapy dose-escalation portion (N ≈ 50 patients) of the phase I ivuxolimab trial is reported in the paper.

The research as a whole found: At doses from 0.1 to 3.0 mg/kg, clonal expansion was seen in both CD4+ and CD8+ blood T cells between baseline and week 6. On average, CD8+ T cells showed more expanded clones than CD4+ T cells after ivuxolimab. In partial responders in the 0.1-3.0 mg/kg groups, normalized peripheral clonal expansion was found to be among the lowest, especially among CD8+ T cells. The antigen specificity of the peripheral T cells that underwent clonal expansion was not determined. Low levels of normalized T-cell clonal expansion were also shown by some nonresponding patients.

For sequencing of the TCRbeta CDR3 region, genomic DNA was extracted from the sorted cells. The immunoSEQ Assay was used for sequencing of TCRbeta CDR3 regions. TCRdb stores this immuneACCESS table with in-frame sequences only. Part of the clones is absent; in the studies checked, under half of the shortfall reflects unresolved V genes, and no reason is known for the rest. This sample lists 55,000 to 70,000 clones; about 85% were detected once. Together, the top ten hold about 1.3% of the sample. The trial excluded patients who had a history of autoimmune disease or were on systemic immunosuppression. Peripheral blood for TCR sequencing was drawn from every dose cohort at baseline, at cycle 4 day 1 and at cycle 7 day 1. Samples came from an open-label, multicenter, first-in-human phase I dose-escalation trial of ivuxolimab. The trial enrolled adults with locally advanced or metastatic head and neck squamous cell, hepatocellular, melanoma or renal cell carcinoma. Before TCR sequencing, CD4+ T cells and CD8+ T cells were sorted from peripheral blood as separate populations.

The sequence was obtained from an adult with an advanced solid tumor such as melanoma, head and neck, liver or kidney cancer. Sequenced material: CD4+ or CD8+ T cells sorted from blood, taken in a trial of the OX40 agonist ivuxolimab. The V gene is TRBV7-2 and the J gene is TRBJ2-5; the D gene is perhaps TRBD1, from 6 matching bases. CDR3 region: CASSLGAGAETQYF. The DNA sequence is given as TGTGCCAGCAGCTTAGGGGCAGGGGCCGAGACCCAGTACTTC.